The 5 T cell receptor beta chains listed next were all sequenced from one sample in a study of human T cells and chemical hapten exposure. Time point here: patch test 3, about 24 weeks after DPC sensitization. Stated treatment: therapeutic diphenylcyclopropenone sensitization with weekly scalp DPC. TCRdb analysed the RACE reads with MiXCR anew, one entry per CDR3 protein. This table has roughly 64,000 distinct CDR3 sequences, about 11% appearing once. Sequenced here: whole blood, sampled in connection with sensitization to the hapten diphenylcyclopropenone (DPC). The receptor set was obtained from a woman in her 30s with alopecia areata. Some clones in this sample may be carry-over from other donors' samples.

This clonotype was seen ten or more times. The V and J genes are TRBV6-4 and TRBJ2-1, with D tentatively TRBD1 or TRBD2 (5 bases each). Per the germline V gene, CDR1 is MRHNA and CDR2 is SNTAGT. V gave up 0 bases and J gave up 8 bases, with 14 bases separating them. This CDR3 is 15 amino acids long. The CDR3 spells CASSDSIGGIYEQFF. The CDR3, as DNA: TGTGCCAGCAGTGACTCGATTGGGGGTATCTATGAGCAGTTCTTC.

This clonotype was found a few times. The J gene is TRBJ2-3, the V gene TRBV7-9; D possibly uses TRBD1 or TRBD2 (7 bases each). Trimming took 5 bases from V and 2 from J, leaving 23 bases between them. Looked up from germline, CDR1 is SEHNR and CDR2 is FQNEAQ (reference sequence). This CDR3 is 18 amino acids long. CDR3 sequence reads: CASSGRGREKTPTDTQYF. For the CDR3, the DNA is TGTGCCAGCAGCGGTAGGGGGCGGGAGAAGACCCCCACAGATACGCAGTATTTT.

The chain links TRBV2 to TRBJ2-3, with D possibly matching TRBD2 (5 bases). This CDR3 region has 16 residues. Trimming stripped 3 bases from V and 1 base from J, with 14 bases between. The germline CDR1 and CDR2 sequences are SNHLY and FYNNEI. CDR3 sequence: CASSERAGVRTDTQYF. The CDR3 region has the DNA TGTGCCAGCAGTGAGAGGGCCGGGGTCCGCACAGATACGCAGTATTTT.

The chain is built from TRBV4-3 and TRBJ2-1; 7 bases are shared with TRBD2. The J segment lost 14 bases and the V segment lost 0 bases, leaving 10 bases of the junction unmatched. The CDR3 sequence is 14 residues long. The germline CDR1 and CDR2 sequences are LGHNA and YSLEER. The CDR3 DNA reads TGCGCCAGCAGCCAAGATTTGGCCCGGGGAGGGGAGTTCTTC. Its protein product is CASSQDLARGGEFF.

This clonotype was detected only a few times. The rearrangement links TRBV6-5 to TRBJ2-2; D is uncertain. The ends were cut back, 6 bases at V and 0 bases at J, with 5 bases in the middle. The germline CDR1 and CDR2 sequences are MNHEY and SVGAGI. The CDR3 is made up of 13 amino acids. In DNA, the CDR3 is TGTGCCAGCAGAACCACGAACACCGGGGAGCTGTTTTTT. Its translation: CASRTTNTGELFF.